Listed below are T cell receptor beta chains from one sample, sequenced in a study of blood T cell repertoires in COVID-19. This table comes from immunoSEQ multiplex PCR, and its TCRdb copy is limited to in-frame clones, with some not included. The sample carries 150,000 to 200,000 clones, 80% to 85% recorded once. The sequenced sample consisted of PBMCs or T cells enriched from blood (not recorded which). The receptors were sampled from a woman in her 30s who had been exposed to COVID-19. Both conserved end residues are part of each CDR3. Size tells how often a clone was seen (once, few, many) or the class of an expanded clone, and some rows leave it out.

clone size | V gene | CDR3 protein
few | TRBV19 | CASDEASTGNTIYF
. | TRBV19 | CASSGAATNEKLFF
. | TRBV6-5 | CASAGAPYGYTF
. | TRBV15 | CATSRGGEWSQYF
. | TRBV11-2 | CASSLEWDSDLDEQFF
. | TRBV5-1 | CASSLTDRGWYGYTF
. | TRBV5-4 | CASSRAGEEKLFF
. | TRBV5-1 | CASSPRQGTYEQYF
. | TRBV30 | CAWRDRNYGYTF
few | TRBV2 | CASRIEENGEKLFF
few | TRBV10-3 | CASTSGGYYANTGELFF
. | TRBV6-2/TRBV6-3 | CASSFPTGDTEAFF
. | TRBV14 | CASSQDFRGDRRYTF
. | TRBV18 | CASSPFSDLQGGGYTF
once | TRBV11-2 | CASSPRGEQYF
. | TRBV19 | CASSIRGLDTEAFF
. | TRBV25-1 | CASSRGTYGYTF
. | TRBV19 | CASSRQEYYGYTF
. | TRBV9 | CASSVSVLEATNEKLFF
. | TRBV7-6 | CASSFAGTSGVNTQYF
. | TRBV2 | CASRGQGQQYNEQFF
. | TRBV7-8 | CASSLTRAGGGLGEQYF
once | TRBV7-2 | CASSGTGVYGYTF
. | TRBV3-1/TRBV3-2 | CASSQGTGGVGAFF
few | TRBV30 | CAWSVDNNYGYTF
. | TRBV11-2 | CASSLGGPNTEAFF
. | TRBV19 | CASSAPDKNTEAFF
few | TRBV23-1 | CASSPPDGTVRKNEQFF
. | TRBV9 | CASSVGVAGSYNEQFF
. | TRBV11-2 | CASREAGLVSGNTIYF
medium-sized | TRBV6-4 | CASSAGPSSGANVLTF
few | TRBV19 | CASSIASAGNEAFF
. | TRBV19 | CASSIGLTASYGYTF
. | TRBV19 | CASSLSLNTEAFF
. | TRBV19 | CASRRARDRVSGELFF
. | TRBV5-1 | CASSPIIGHQNTEAFF
. | TRBV27 | CASSQGTLLRETQYF
. | TRBV4-2 | CASSQDRGAYGYTF
few | TRBV4-2 | CASSQGIAYGYTF
once | TRBV18 | CASSGRGLSTGELFF
. | TRBV4-1 | CASSSRDNSYEQYF
once | TRBV18 | CASSTGQISTDTQYF
once | TRBV6-2/TRBV6-3 | CASSPAPDRGYTEAFF
. | TRBV4-1 | CASSREVSSGNTIYF
. | TRBV5-1 | CASSLDGTGFYEQYF
. | TRBV2 | CASSGESGANVLTF
. | TRBV4-1 | CASSQVAGIDEQFF
few | TRBV4-1 | CASSPPGGEQYF
. | TRBV7-9 | CASSYTVPQGKTEAFF
. | TRBV14 | CASSPHEPNRETQYF
once | TRBV23-1 | CASSPQGRGGDTEAFF
. | TRBV18 | CASSLRESNSPLHF
. | TRBV6-1 | CASSGPGRGASYEQYF
. | TRBV7-9 | CASSLWQIGNTIYF
. | TRBV7-9 | CARPPRTNEKLFF
. | TRBV6-1 | CASSEDRTEGGYTF